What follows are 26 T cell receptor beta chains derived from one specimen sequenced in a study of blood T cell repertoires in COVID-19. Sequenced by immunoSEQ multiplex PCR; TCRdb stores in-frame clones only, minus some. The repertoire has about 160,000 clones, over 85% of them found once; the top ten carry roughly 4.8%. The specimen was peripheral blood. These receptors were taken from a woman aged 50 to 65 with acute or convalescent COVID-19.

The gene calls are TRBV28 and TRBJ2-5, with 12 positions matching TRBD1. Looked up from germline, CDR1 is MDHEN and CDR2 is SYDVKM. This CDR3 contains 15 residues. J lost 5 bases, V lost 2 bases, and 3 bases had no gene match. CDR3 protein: CASSLLGTGGETQYF. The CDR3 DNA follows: TGTGCCAGCAGTTTACTTGGGACAGGGGGCGAGACCCAGTACTTC. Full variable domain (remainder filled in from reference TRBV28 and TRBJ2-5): DVKVTQSSRYLVKRTGEKVFLECVQDMDHENMFWYRQDPGLGLRLIYFSYDVKMKEKGDIPEGYSVSREKKERFSLILESASTNQTSMYLCASSLLGTGGETQYFGPGTRLLVL.

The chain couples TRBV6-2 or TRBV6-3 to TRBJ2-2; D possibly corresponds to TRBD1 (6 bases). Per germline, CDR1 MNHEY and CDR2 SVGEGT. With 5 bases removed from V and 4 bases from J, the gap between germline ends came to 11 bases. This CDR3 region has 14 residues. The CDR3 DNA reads TGTGCCAGCAGTGTCGACAGGATCACCGGGGAGCTGTTTTTT. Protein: CASSVDRITGELFF.

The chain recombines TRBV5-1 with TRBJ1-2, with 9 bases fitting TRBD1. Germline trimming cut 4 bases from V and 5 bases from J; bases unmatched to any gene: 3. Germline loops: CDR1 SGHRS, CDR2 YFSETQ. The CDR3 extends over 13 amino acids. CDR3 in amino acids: CASSRDRGYGYTF. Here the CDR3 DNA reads TGCGCCAGCAGCCGAGACAGGGGGTATGGCTACACCTTC.

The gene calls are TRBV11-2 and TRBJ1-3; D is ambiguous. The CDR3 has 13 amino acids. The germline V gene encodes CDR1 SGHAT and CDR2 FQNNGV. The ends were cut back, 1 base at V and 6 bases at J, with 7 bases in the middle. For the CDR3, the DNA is TGTGCCAGCAGCTTAGGGCGGAAAAACACCATATATTTT. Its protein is CASSLGRKNTIYF. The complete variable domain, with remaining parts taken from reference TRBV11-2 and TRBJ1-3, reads EAGVAQSPRYKIIEKRQSVAFWCNPISGHATLYWYQQILGQGPKLLIQFQNNGVVDDSQLPKDRFSAERLKGVDSTLKIQPAKLEDSAVYLCASSLGRKNTIYFGEGSWLTVV.

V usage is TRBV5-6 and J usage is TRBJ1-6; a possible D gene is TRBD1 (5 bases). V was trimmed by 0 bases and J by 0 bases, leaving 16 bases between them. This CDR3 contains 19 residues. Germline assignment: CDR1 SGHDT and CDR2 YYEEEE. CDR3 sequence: CASSLARGRMSSYNSPLHF. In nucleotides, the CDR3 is TGTGCCAGCAGCTTGGCGCGGGGCAGGATGAGCTCCTATAATTCACCCCTCCACTTT.

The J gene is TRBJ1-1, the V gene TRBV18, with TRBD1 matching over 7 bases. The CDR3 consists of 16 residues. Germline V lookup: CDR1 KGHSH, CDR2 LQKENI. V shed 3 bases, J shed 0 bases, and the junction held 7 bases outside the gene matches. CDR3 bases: TGTGCCAGCTCACCCCGACAGGGTATCGTGAACACTGAAGCTTTCTTT. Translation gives CASSPRQGIVNTEAFF.

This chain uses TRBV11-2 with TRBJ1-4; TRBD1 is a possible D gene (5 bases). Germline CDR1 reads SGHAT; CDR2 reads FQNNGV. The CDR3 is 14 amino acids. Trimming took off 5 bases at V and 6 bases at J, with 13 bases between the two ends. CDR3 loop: CASSLTPGDEKLFF. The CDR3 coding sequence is TGTGCCAGCAGCCTCACCCCGGGGGATGAAAAACTGTTTTTT.

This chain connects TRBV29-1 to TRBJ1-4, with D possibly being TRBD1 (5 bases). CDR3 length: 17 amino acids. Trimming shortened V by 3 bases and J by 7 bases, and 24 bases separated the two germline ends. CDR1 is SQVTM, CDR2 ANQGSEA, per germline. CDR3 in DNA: TGCAGCGTTGAGGGGAGGCCACAGGAGCAGAGCGTTGAAAAACTGTTTTTT. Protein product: CSVEGRPQEQSVEKLFF. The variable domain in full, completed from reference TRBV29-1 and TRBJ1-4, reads SAVISQKPSRDICQRGTSLTIQCQVDSQVTMMFWYRQQPGQSLTLIATANQGSEATYESGFVIDKFPISRPNLTFSTLTVSNMSPEDSSIYLCSVEGRPQEQSVEKLFFGSGTQLSVL.

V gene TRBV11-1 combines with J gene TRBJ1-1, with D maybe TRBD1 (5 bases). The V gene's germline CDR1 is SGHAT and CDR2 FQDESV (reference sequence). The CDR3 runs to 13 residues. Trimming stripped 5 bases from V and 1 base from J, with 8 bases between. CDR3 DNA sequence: TGTGCCAGCAGCAAACAGGAGAACACTGAAGCTTTCTTT. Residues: CASSKQENTEAFF.

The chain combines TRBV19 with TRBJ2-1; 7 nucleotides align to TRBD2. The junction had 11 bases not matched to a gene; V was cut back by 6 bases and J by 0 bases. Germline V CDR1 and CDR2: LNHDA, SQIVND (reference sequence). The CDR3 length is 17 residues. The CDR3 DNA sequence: TGTGCCAGTAGCGACCCTAGGGGCGGGAGCTCCTACAATGAGCAGTTCTTC. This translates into CASSDPRGGSSYNEQFF.

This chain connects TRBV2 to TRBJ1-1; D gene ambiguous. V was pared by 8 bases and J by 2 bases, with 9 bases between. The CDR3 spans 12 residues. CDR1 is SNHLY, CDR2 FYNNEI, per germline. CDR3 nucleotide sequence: TGTGCCAGCTTTGACTCCAACACTGAAGCTTTCTTT. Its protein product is CASFDSNTEAFF. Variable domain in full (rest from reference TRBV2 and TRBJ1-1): EPEVTQTPSHQVTQMGQEVILRCVPISNHLYFYWYRQILGQKVEFLVSFYNNEISEKSEIFDDQFSVERPDGSNFTLKIRSTKLEDSAMYFCASFDSNTEAFFGQGTRLTVV.

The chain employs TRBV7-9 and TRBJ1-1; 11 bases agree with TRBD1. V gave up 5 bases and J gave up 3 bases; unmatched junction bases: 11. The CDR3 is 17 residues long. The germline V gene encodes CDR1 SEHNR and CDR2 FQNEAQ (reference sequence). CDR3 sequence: CASSRTAWDRGDTEAFF. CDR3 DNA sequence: TGTGCCAGCAGCCGAACTGCATGGGACAGGGGGGACACTGAAGCTTTCTTT.

Here the CDR3 reads CASSLEGALYGYTF. In nucleotides, the CDR3 is TGCGCCAGCAGCTTGGAGGGGGCCCTCTATGGCTACACCTTC. This chain connects TRBV5-1 to TRBJ1-2; TRBD1 matches at 7 bases. After removal of 0 bases from V and 4 bases from J, the junction contained 3 bases not matched to a gene. Germline V gives CDR1 SGHRS, CDR2 YFSETQ. The CDR3 has 14 residues.

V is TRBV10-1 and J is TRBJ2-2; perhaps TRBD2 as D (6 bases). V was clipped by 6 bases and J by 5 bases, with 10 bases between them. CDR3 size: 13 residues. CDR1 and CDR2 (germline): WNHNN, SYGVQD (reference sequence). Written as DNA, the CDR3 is TGCGCCAGCAGCGGGGGACCAACCGGGGAGCTGTTTTTT. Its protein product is CASSGGPTGELFF.

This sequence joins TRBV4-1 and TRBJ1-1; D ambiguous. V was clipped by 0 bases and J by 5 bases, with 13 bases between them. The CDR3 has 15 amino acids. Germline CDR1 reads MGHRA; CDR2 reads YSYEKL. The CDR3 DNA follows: TGCGCCAGCAGCCAAGATCAGGCAGAAATAACTGAAGCTTTCTTT. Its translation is CASSQDQAEITEAFF.

CDR3 nucleotides: TGTGCCAGTAGTGAACAGGTCAACACTGAAGCTTTCTTT. It specifies CASSEQVNTEAFF. V and J are TRBV19 and TRBJ1-1; weak D call: TRBD1 (5 bases). V was shortened by 5 bases and J by 2 bases, with 9 bases between the two germline ends. Germline CDR1 reads LNHDA; CDR2 reads SQIVND (reference sequence). The CDR3 totals 13 residues.

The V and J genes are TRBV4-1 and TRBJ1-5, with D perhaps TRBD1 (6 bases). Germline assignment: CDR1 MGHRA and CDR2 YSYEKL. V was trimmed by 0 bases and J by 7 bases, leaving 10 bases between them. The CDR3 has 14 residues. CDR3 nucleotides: TGCGCCAGCAGCCAAGAAGGGGGGGGCCAGCCCCAGCATTTT. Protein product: CASSQEGGGQPQHF.

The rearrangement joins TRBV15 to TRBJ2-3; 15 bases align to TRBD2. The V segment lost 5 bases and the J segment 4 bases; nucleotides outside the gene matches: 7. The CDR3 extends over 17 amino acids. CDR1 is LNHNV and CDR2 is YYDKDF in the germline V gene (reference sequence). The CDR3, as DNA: TGTGCCACCAGCGCCGGACTAGCGGGGGGGCCATCAGATACGCAGTATTTT. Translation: CATSAGLAGGPSDTQYF.

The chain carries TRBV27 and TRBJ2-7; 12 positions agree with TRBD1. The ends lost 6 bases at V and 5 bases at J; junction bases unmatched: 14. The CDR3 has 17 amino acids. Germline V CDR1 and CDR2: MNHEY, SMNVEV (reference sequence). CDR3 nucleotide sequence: TGTGCCAGCAGAAATTCGCGGGACAGGGGGCTTGTTGACGAGCAGTACTTC. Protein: CASRNSRDRGLVDEQYF.

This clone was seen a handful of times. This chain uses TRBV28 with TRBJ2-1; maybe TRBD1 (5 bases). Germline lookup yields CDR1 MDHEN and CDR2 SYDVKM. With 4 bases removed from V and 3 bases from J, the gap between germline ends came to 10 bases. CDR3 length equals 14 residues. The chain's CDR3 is CASSYRTLYNEQFF. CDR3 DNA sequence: TGTGCCAGCAGTTACCGGACACTCTACAATGAGCAGTTCTTC.

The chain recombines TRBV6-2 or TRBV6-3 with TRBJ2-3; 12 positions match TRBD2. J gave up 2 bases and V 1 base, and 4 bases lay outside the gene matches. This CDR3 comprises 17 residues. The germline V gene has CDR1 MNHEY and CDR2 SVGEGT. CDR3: CASSYLTSGRTTDTQYF. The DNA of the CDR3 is TGTGCCAGCAGTTACTTGACTAGCGGGAGAACCACAGATACGCAGTATTTT.

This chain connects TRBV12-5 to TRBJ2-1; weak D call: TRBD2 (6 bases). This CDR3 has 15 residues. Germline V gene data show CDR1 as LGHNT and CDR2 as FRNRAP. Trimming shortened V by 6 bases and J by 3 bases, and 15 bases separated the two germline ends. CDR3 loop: CASGSPLGGYNEQFF. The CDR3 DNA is TGTGCTAGTGGCTCCCCCCTGGGGGGCTACAATGAGCAGTTCTTC.

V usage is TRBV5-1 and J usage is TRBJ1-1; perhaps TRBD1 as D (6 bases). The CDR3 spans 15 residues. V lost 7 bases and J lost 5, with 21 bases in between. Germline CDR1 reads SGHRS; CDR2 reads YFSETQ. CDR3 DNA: TGCGCCAGCGCCGCCCCAGGGATAGGGGGAACTGAAGCTTTCTTT. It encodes CASAAPGIGGTEAFF.

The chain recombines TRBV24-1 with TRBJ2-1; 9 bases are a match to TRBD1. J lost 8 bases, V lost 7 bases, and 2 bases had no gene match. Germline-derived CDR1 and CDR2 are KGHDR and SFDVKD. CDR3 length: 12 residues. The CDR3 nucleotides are TGTGCCACCAGGGGACAGGGTTATGAGCAGTTCTTC. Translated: CATRGQGYEQFF.

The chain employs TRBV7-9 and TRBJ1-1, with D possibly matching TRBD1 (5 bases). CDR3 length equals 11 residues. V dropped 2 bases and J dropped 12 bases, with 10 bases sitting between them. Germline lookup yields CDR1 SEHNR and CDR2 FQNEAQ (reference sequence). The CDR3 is CASSLTRESFF. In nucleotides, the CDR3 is TGTGCCAGCAGCTTAACCAGGGAATCTTTCTTT.

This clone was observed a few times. Here the CDR3 DNA reads TGTGCCAGCAGCTTGAAAGGGGTTGGTGAAAAACTGTTTTTT. It yields the protein CASSLKGVGEKLFF. The chain joins TRBV5-6 to TRBJ1-4; a possible D gene is TRBD1 (5 bases). From germline, CDR1 is SGHDT and CDR2 YYEEEE. This CDR3 has 14 amino acids. Trimming took 1 base from V and 7 from J, leaving 11 bases between them.